These 7 T cell receptor beta chains were all obtained from the same sample, sequenced in a study of cytomegalovirus exposure and HLA in healthy donors. PCR involved 60 Vbeta and 13 Jbeta primers. TCRdb's copy holds only in-frame clones and misses some; the assay was immunoSEQ multiplex PCR. Of under 150,000 clones listed, approximately 80% are singletons. Sample: PBMCs. All receptors come from a man younger than 30 in good health and CMV-seronegative.

The V gene is TRBV21-1, the J gene TRBJ1-5. TRBV21-1 is shown as a pseudogene. This CDR3 region has 14 residues. The chain's CDR3 is CASSKGRSNQPQHF. The DNA for the CDR3 is TGTGCCAGCAGCAAAGGGAGAAGCAATCAGCCCCAGCATTTT.

The chain couples TRBV2 to TRBJ2-7; D not resolved. Germline V gives CDR1 SNHLY, CDR2 FYNNEI. The germline V and J ends were trimmed by 3 bases and 0 bases, with 15 bases remaining between them. This CDR3 spans 16 amino acids. CDR3 nucleotide sequence: TGTGCCAGCAGTGAGAGCCCCCCAAGGAGCTCCTACGAGCAGTACTTC. Its translation is CASSESPPRSSYEQYF.

To note about this clone: Different DNA sequences within this sample yield the same CDR3. The chain couples TRBV7-8 to TRBJ2-7; D might be TRBD1 (5 bases). The CDR3 contains 15 residues. The V end lost 2 bases, the J end lost 0 bases, and 11 bases lay between the germline ends. Germline values: CDR1 SGHVS, CDR2 FQNEAQ. The CDR3 DNA sequence: TGTGCCAGCAGCTTACACAGGTCCAGCTCCTACGAGCAGTACTTC. Its translation is CASSLHRSSSYEQYF.

The chain joins TRBV6-5 to TRBJ1-1; D is perhaps TRBD1 (5 bases). The germline gives CDR1 MNHEY, CDR2 SVGAGI. The CDR3 consists of 13 residues. Trimming pared 6 bases from V and 5 bases from J, leaving 13 bases between. CDR3 region: CASRADRETEAFF. The CDR3 DNA is TGTGCCAGCAGAGCCGACAGAGAAACTGAAGCTTTCTTT.

This chain connects TRBV9 to TRBJ1-6; D is perhaps TRBD1 (6 bases). The CDR3 covers 16 residues. Germline V lookup: CDR1 SGDLS, CDR2 YYNGEE. The V and J ends lost 5 bases and 9 bases respectively, with 21 bases between them. CDR3 in DNA: TGTGCCAGCAGTCTGGGGGCGCCGACTGCGGGTTCACCCCTCCACTTT. Translating gives CASSLGAPTAGSPLHF.

CDR3 region: CASSTGLTGELFF. In DNA form, the CDR3 reads TGTGCCAGCTCAACAGGGCTAACCGGGGAGCTGTTTTTT. The chain couples TRBV18 to TRBJ2-2; possibly TRBD1 for D (6 bases). The V gene lost 5 bases and the J gene lost 5 bases, with 9 bases spanning the gap. This CDR3 region has 13 residues. The germline V gene encodes CDR1 KGHSH and CDR2 LQKENI.

The table lists this clone with a few counts. The V call is TRBV6-5, the J call TRBJ1-1, with D hard to call. The V and J ends lost 5 bases and 3 bases respectively, with 13 bases between them. Germline V lookup: CDR1 MNHEY, CDR2 SVGAGI. The CDR3 loop spans 14 amino acids. This CDR3 is CASSRQHWDTEAFF. CDR3 coding DNA: TGTGCCAGCAGTCGACAACACTGGGACACTGAAGCTTTCTTT.